This T cell receptor (beta chain) was sequenced for a study of monozygotic twins with inflammatory bowel disease. General study findings and limits: Between concordant and discordant twins, repertoire similarity failed to differ, a result that limited power may explain.

Reanalyzing the 5' RACE reads, TCRdb keeps one entry per CDR3 protein, without DNA. This table holds around 400,000 distinct CDR3 sequences. Germline V gives CDR1 MNHEY, CDR2 SMNVEV (reference sequence). The CDR3 sequence is 13 residues long. As for this clonotype: Its target is unknown.

It was from whole blood, with no T cell sorting, that total RNA was isolated. The chain is built from TRBV27 and TRBJ2-5; TCRdb's assignment of TRBD1 cannot be checked, as there is no DNA. The material sequenced was blood. The clonotype was recovered from a human donor with ulcerative colitis or Crohn's disease, or a healthy co-twin of an affected twin (not recorded which). The CDR3 loop reads CASSLRLGRTQYF.